A selection of T cell receptor beta chains follows, all from one sample in a study of Graves' ophthalmopathy and Graves' hyperthyroidism. TCRdb redid the calling of the multiplex PCR reads with MiXCR, one entry per CDR3 protein. Here the sample spans more than 150,000 distinct CDR3 sequences, roughly 37% being singletons. Sequences were obtained from peripheral blood. These receptors came from a woman aged 40 to 50 with Graves' ophthalmopathy. Both conserved end residues are part of each CDR3. D genes are given only for firm matches. A clone size is listed for some rows: how often the clone was seen (once, few, many), or a class if it is expanded.

V: TRBV13
size: many
D: -
J: TRBJ1-2
DNA: TGTGCCAGCAGCTTAAATATGGCCGAGAGGAAAGGTGGCTACACCTTC
CDR3: CASSLNMAERKGGYTF

V: TRBV10-3
size: -
D: -
J: TRBJ2-5
DNA: TGTGCCTCCTCAAGGCAGGGGAAACAAGAGACCCAGTACTTC
CDR3: CASSRQGKQETQYF

V: TRBV11-2
size: many
D: -
J: TRBJ2-1
DNA: TGTGCCACGCTCGGGGGCACAACTTACAATGAGCAGTTCTTC
CDR3: CATLGGTTYNEQFF

V: TRBV6-2/TRBV6-3
size: -
D: -
J: TRBJ2-7
DNA: TGTGCCAGCAGACAAACAGGGTCGGCCTACGAGCAGTACTTC
CDR3: CASRQTGSAYEQYF

V: TRBV6-5
size: many
D: -
J: TRBJ2-5
DNA: TGTGCCAGCAGTTACTCGGGGCTAGCCCAAGAGACCCAGTACTTC
CDR3: CASSYSGLAQETQYF

V: TRBV2
size: -
D: -
J: TRBJ1-5
DNA: TGTGCCAGCAGCACAGGGAATCAAAATCAGCCCCAGCATTTT
CDR3: CASSTGNQNQPQHF

V: TRBV6-1
size: -
D: -
J: TRBJ1-1
DNA: TGTGCCAGTTCGGCTGGATCGGAAGGCACTGAAGCTTTCTTT
CDR3: CASSAGSEGTEAFF

V: TRBV6-1
size: -
D: TRBD2
J: TRBJ2-2
DNA: TGTGCCAGCACCTGGACTAGCGGGAGAACCGGGGAGCTGTTTTTT
CDR3: CASTWTSGRTGELFF

V: TRBV6-5
size: -
D: -
J: TRBJ2-7
DNA: TGTGCCAGCAGTTACTCCCTCGGGGGTATCTCCTACGAGCAGTACTTC
CDR3: CASSYSLGGISYEQYF

V: TRBV27
size: many
D: -
J: TRBJ1-2
DNA: TGTGCCAGCAGTTCCCCCTCTCAGAGAAACTATGGCTACACCTTC
CDR3: CASSSPSQRNYGYTF

V: TRBV6-2/TRBV6-3
size: -
D: -
J: TRBJ2-7
DNA: TGTGCCAGCAGTCATGCTAGCGCTTCGTGGGACGAGCAGTACTTC
CDR3: CASSHASASWDEQYF

V: TRBV11-2
size: many
D: -
J: TRBJ1-5
DNA: TGTGCCAGCAGCTCCGAAGGGACCCCACTCCAACAGCCCCAGCATTTT
CDR3: CASSSEGTPLQQPQHF

V: TRBV11-2
size: once
D: TRBD2
J: TRBJ2-2
DNA: TGTGCCAGCAGCTTAAGGGAGGGCCTCTCGAACACCGGGGAGCTGTTTTTT
CDR3: CASSLREGLSNTGELFF

V: TRBV6-2/TRBV6-3
size: few
D: -
J: TRBJ2-7
DNA: TGTGCCAGCAGTTCCACCGTGGTTTCCTACGAGCAGTACTTC
CDR3: CASSSTVVSYEQYF

V: TRBV12-3/TRBV12-4
size: -
D: -
J: TRBJ1-5
DNA: TGTGCCAGCAGCCCTGGACCCTATCAGCCCCAGCATTTT
CDR3: CASSPGPYQPQHF

V: TRBV28
size: many
D: -
J: TRBJ1-2
DNA: TGTGCCAGCAGTTTACTGAGAGTAGCCTATGGCTACACCTTC
CDR3: CASSLLRVAYGYTF

V: TRBV6-2/TRBV6-3
size: -
D: TRBD1
J: TRBJ1-2
DNA: TGTGCCAGCAAGAAGGAACAGGGGGACTATGGCTACACCTTC
CDR3: CASKKEQGDYGYTF

V: TRBV28
size: many
D: TRBD2
J: TRBJ2-1
DNA: TGTGCCAGCAGCGTTCCCCTCCCGGGACTAGCGGACGGCAGCGCCTACAATGAGCAGTTCTTC
CDR3: CASSVPLPGLADGSAYNEQFF

V: TRBV20-1
size: many
D: TRBD2
J: TRBJ2-7
DNA: TGCAGTGCGACCGGGGGGGACCCCTACGAGCAGTACTTC
CDR3: CSATGGDPYEQYF

V: TRBV28
size: few
D: TRBD2
J: TRBJ2-7
DNA: TGTGCCAGCAGTTTTGGGTCTAGCGGCGTCTACGAGCAGTACTTC
CDR3: CASSFGSSGVYEQYF

V: TRBV6-1
size: many
D: -
J: TRBJ2-5
DNA: TGTGCCAGCAGTGAAGCTATAATCCCTCCCCAAGAGACCCAGTACTTC
CDR3: CASSEAIIPPQETQYF

V: TRBV9
size: many
D: TRBD2
J: TRBJ2-1
DNA: TGTGCCAGCAGCCCAAGTGAGCTAGCGGCCTCCTACAATGAGCAGTTCTTC
CDR3: CASSPSELAASYNEQFF

V: TRBV6-1
size: few
D: TRBD1
J: TRBJ2-5
DNA: TGTGCCAGGGGGACAGGACAAGGACCGCCACAAGAGACCCAGTACTTC
CDR3: CARGTGQGPPQETQYF

V: TRBV20-1
size: many
D: TRBD1
J: TRBJ1-1
DNA: TGCAGTGCTAGATACAGGGGGCTACTTGAAGCTTTCTTT
CDR3: CSARYRGLLEAFF

V: TRBV20-1
size: many
D: -
J: TRBJ1-5
DNA: TGCAGTGCCCCCGTGGGGGTGAGCAATCAGCCCCAGCATTTT
CDR3: CSAPVGVSNQPQHF

V: TRBV19
size: -
D: -
J: TRBJ1-1
DNA: TGTGCCAGTAGTGCAACACGAGTAACTGAAGCTTTCTTT
CDR3: CASSATRVTEAFF

V: TRBV7-9
size: many
D: -
J: TRBJ1-2
DNA: TGTGCCAGCAGCGTAATTGAATTCTATGGCTACACCTTC
CDR3: CASSVIEFYGYTF

V: TRBV6-5
size: -
D: -
J: TRBJ2-7
DNA: TGTGCCAGCAGTTACTCAAGCTCCTACGAGCAGTACTTC
CDR3: CASSYSSSYEQYF

V: TRBV6-5
size: -
D: TRBD2
J: TRBJ2-7
DNA: TGTGCCAGCAGTTACTCAGGACTAGCGGGGCCGATCTACGAGCAGTACTTC
CDR3: CASSYSGLAGPIYEQYF

V: TRBV12-3/TRBV12-4
size: many
D: TRBD1
J: TRBJ1-2
DNA: TGTGCCAGCAGTCGGACAGGGTTCTATGGCTACACCTTC
CDR3: CASSRTGFYGYTF

V: TRBV6-2/TRBV6-3
size: many
D: TRBD2
J: TRBJ2-7
DNA: TGTGCCAGCAGTTCTTGGACTAGCTCGGTCCACGAGCAGTACTTC
CDR3: CASSSWTSSVHEQYF